This TCR beta chain emerged from a study of shared clonotypes between healthy human individuals. Whole-study results and caveats: Lower generation probabilities were found for non-shared clonotypes than for those shared by all four donors.

Per the germline V gene, CDR1 is MNHEY and CDR2 is SVGAGI. Losses at the gene ends were 2 bases for V and 4 bases for J; bases not matched to a gene: 4. The CDR3 extends over 15 amino acids. Terminally differentiated effector memory CD45RA+ cells were left out of the naive CD8 fraction, which was CD45RO-negative and positively selected for CCR7. For this clone: No antigen is known for it.

Original data processing: With immunoSEQ giving junction-only sequences and no quality scores, filtering differed. Profiled with immunoSEQ multiplex PCR; TCRdb holds only in-frame clones, not every one. V and J calls and clone size are copied from that table; D and trimming were computed from the DNA. Of roughly 2.1 million clones listed, about 93% are singletons. The genes are TRBV6-5 and TRBJ2-1; 8 bases map to TRBD1. The clonotype was recovered from a man between 18 and 35 years old in good health. Some clones in this sample may be carry-over from other donors' samples. What was sequenced was naive CD8+ T cells from PBMCs. The CDR3: CASSYTRTGYNEQFF. The CDR3 coding sequence is TGTGCCAGCAGTTACACACGGACAGGGTACAATGAGCAGTTCTTC.